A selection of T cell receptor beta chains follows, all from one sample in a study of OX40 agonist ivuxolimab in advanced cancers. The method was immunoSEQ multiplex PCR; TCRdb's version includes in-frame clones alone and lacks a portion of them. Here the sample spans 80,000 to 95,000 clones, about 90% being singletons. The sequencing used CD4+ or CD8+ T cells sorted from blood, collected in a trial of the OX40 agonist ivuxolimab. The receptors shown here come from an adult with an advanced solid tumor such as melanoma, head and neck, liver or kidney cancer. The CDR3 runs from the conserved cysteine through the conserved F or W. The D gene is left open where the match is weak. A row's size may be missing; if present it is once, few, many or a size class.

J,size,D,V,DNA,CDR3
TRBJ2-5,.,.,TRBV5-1,TGCGCCAGCAGCGACCAGTCAGGACTCCGAGGGACCCAGTACTTC,CASSDQSGLRGTQYF
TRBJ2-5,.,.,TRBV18,TGTGCCAGCTCACCAGTTTCAACGGGAGAGACCCAGTACTTC,CASSPVSTGETQYF
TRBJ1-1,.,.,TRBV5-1,TGCGCCAGCAGCCCCGTGGATCAAGTGAACACTGAAGCTTTCTTT,CASSPVDQVNTEAFF
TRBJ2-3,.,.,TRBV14,TGTGCCAGCAGCCATCGACCTCGCGGGATCACAGATACGCAGTATTTT,CASSHRPRGITDTQYF
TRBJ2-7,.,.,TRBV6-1,TGTGCCAGCAGTGTGTTTCAGGGCGCCTACGAGCAGTACTTC,CASSVFQGAYEQYF
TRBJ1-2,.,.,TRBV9,TGTGCCAGCAGCGTAGCTGGGGGTAGTGGCTACACCTTC,CASSVAGGSGYTF
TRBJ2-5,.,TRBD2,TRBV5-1,TGCGCCAGCAGCTTGGCGGGGGGAGGGGAGACCCAGTACTTC,CASSLAGGGETQYF
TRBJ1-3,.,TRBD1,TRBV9,TGTGCCAGCAGCGTAGGGACAGGGTCAGGAAACACCATATATTTT,CASSVGTGSGNTIYF
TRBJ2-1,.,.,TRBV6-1,TGTGCCAGCGCCCCCGGGGGATCTTACAATGAGCAGTTCTTC,CASAPGGSYNEQFF
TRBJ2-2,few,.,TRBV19,TGTGCCAGTAGTATAGAACCAGTAGGGTTCGGAAACACCGGGGAGCTGTTTTTT,CASSIEPVGFGNTGELFF
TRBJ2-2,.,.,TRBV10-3,TGTGCCATCAGTGAGTCCGCGGAGGGCGGGGAGCTGTTTTTT,CAISESAEGGELFF
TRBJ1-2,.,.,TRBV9,TGTGCCAGCAGCGTAGGAACCGGCTATGGCTACACCTTC,CASSVGTGYGYTF
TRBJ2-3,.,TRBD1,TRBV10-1,TGCGCCAGCAGTGAAAGACAGGGGGCTACAGATACGCAGTATTTT,CASSERQGATDTQYF
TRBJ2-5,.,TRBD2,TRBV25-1,TGTGCCAGCAGCACGACTAGCGGGTACCAAGAGACCCAGTACTTC,CASSTTSGYQETQYF
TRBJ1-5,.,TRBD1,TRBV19,TGTGCCAGTAGTTTCAGGGGGGGACCTTATAGCAATCAGCCCCAGCATTTT,CASSFRGGPYSNQPQHF
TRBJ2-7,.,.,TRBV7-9,TGTGCCAGCAGCGGCCAAAGTCCCGAGCAGTACTTC,CASSGQSPEQYF
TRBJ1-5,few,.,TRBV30,TGTGCCTGGAGTGTTGACACTAGCAATCAGCCCCAGCATTTT,CAWSVDTSNQPQHF
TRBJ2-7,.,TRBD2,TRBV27,TGTGCCAGCAGAATGGGACTAGCAGCCTACGAGCAGTACTTC,CASRMGLAAYEQYF
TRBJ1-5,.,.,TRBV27,TGTGCCAGCAGCCCGACCGGGGGATATAGCAATCAGCCCCAGCATTTT,CASSPTGGYSNQPQHF
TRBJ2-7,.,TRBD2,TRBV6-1,TGTGCCAGCAGTGAAGTACTAGCGGGAGGGAACGAGCAGTACTTC,CASSEVLAGGNEQYF
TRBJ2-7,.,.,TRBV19,TGTGCCAGTAGTACAGGGGTCTACGAGCAGTACTTC,CASSTGVYEQYF
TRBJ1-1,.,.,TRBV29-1,TGCAGCGTTGGCTCATGGTTGAGTAAGAACACTGAAGCTTTCTTT,CSVGSWLSKNTEAFF
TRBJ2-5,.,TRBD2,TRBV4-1,TGCGCCAGCAGCCAAGGGGCGGGAGGTCAAGAGACCCAGTACTTC,CASSQGAGGQETQYF
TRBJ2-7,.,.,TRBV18,TGTGCCAGCTCACCACCCCCGGGACTTTCCGAGCAGTACTTC,CASSPPPGLSEQYF
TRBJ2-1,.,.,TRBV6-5,TGTGCCAGCAGTCGAGCAGACTTGAATGAGCAGTTCTTC,CASSRADLNEQFF
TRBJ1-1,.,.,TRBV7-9,TGTGCCAGCAGCAAAGGGACGAACACTGAAGCTTTCTTT,CASSKGTNTEAFF
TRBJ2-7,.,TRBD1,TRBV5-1,TGCGCCAGCAGCCCGGGACAGTCCTACGAGCAGTACTTC,CASSPGQSYEQYF
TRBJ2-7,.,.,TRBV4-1,TGCGCCAGCAGCCAATTCCTTGAGTCCTACGAGCAGTACTTC,CASSQFLESYEQYF
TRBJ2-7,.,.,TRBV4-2,TGTGCCAGCAGCCACGTGGGTTACGAGCAGTACTTC,CASSHVGYEQYF
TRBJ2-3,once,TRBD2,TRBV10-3,TGTGCCATCAGTGAGTCTGGGGAGGGAGATACGCAGTATTTT,CAISESGEGDTQYF
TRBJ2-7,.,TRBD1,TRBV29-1,TGCAGCGTTAGACAGGGTGACCGGAACGAGCAGTACTTC,CSVRQGDRNEQYF
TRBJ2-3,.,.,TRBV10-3,TGTGCCATCAGTGAACCGCAGGGACCAGGGGATACGCAGTATTTT,CAISEPQGPGDTQYF
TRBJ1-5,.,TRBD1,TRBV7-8,TGTGCCAGCAGCCACACAAACCGGGACAGGGGCAATAGCAATCAGCCCCAGCATTTT,CASSHTNRDRGNSNQPQHF
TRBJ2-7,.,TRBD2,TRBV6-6,TGTGCCAGCAGTTACTTGGAGCGGGAGGGTTACGAGCAGTACTTC,CASSYLEREGYEQYF
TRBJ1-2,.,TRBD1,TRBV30,TGTGCCTGGAGTGCCGGGACAGGGTACTATGGCTACACCTTC,CAWSAGTGYYGYTF
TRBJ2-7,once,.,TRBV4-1,TGCGCCAGCAGCCAAGAGGCGACAGCGGTCGAGCAGTACTTC,CASSQEATAVEQYF
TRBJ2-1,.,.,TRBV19,TGTGCCAGTAGTATGTGGGGCGCGAGGTACAATGAGCAGTTCTTC,CASSMWGARYNEQFF
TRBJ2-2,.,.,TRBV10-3,TGTGCCATCAGTGAGTCGAACACCGGGGAGCTGTTTTTT,CAISESNTGELFF
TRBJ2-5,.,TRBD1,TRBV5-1,TGCGCCAGCTACAGGGGGCCGGAGGAGACCCAGTACTTC,CASYRGPEETQYF
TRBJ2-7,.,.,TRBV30,TGTGCCTGCGCCCTGGGGGCGGGGACCGAGCAGTACTTC,CACALGAGTEQYF
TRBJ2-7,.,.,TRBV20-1,TGCAGTGCCCCCGGTGCAGACGAGCAGTACTTC,CSAPGADEQYF
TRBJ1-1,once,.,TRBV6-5,TGTGCCACCGGTGGAGGGAACACTGAAGCTTTCTTT,CATGGGNTEAFF
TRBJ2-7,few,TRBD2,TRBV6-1,TGTGCCAGCAGTGAAATGGGACTAGATACCTACGAGCAGTACTTC,CASSEMGLDTYEQYF
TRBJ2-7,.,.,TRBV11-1,TGTGCCAGCAGCTCCAACCTACAGCCGGTGCTCTACGAGCAGTACTTC,CASSSNLQPVLYEQYF
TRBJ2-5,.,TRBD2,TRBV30,TGTGCCTGGAGTGTACACGGGAGGGGAGAGACCCAGTACTTC,CAWSVHGRGETQYF
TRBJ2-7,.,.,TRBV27,TGTGCCAGCAGTTTAAGTGGGTCAATGGAGCAGTACTTC,CASSLSGSMEQYF
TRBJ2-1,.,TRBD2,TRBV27,TGTGCCAGCAGTTTATTGGTAGCGGGAGGGGAGGAGCAGTTCTTC,CASSLLVAGGEEQFF
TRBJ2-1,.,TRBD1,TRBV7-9,TGTGCCAGCAGCCCGACAGGGGGGAGCTCCTACAATGAGCAGTTCTTC,CASSPTGGSSYNEQFF